This TCR beta chain originates from a study of Ad26.COV2.S vaccination and SARS-CoV-2 variants. Notes on the study in general: Analytic work on TCR breadth and depth might have understated the full extent of total T cell responses.

Details on this clone: Its antigen is as yet unknown.

Described treatment: around 19 received Ad26.COV2.S at low or high dose, single or two shots; 5 received placebo; per-sample allocation not given. After the first vaccine or placebo injection, samples were drawn on day 63. Donation was by an adult aged 18-55 years who was in Boston. Assay: immunoSEQ multiplex PCR; the TCRdb copy retains only in-frame clones and omits some. The sample has 350,000 to 500,000 clones, approximately 90% seen once. The specimen comprised peripheral blood, sampled in a trial of Ad26.COV2.S vaccine versus placebo. The source of this sequence is a person aged 18-65 years who received the Ad26.COV2.S COVID-19 vaccine or a placebo.

The CDR3 nucleotides read TGTGCCAGCAGCCAAGTAGGCGAGACCGGGGAGCTGTTTTTT. Its translation is CASSQVGETGELFF. The rearrangement links TRBV14 to TRBJ2-2; D ambiguous. Germline CDR1 and CDR2: SGHDN and FVKESK. V gave up 1 base and J gave up 5 bases, with 8 bases separating them. This CDR3 comprises 14 residues.